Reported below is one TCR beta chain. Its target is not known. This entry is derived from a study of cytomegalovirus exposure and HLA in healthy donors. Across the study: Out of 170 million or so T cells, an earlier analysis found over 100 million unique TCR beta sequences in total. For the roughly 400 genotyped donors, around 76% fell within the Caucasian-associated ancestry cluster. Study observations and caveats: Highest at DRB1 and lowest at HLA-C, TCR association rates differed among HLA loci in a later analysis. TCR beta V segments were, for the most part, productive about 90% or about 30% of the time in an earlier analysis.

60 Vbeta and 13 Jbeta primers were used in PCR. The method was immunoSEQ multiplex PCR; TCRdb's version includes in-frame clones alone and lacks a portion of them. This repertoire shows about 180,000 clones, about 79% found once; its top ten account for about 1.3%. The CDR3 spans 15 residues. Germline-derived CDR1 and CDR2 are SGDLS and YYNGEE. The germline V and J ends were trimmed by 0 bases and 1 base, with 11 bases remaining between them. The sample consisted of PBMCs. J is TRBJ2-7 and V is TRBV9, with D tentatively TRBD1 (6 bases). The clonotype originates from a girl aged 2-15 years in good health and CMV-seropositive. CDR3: CASSVGAGASYEQYF. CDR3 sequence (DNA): TGTGCCAGCAGCGTAGGGGCAGGGGCTTCCTACGAGCAGTACTTC.